This T cell receptor beta chain was sequenced during a study of blood T cell repertoires in COVID-19. Produced via immunoSEQ multiplex PCR; TCRdb's table is partial and in-frame only. The table records approximately 270,000 clones, approximately 90% of them present only once. The CDR3 is made up of 14 amino acids. V was clipped by 2 bases and J by 0 bases, with 8 bases between them. Germline values: CDR1 GTSNPN, CDR2 SVGIG (reference sequence). Sequencing was performed on PBMCs or T cells enriched from blood (not recorded which). The clonotype comes from a man aged 35-49 years who had been exposed to COVID-19. This rearrangement joins TRBV30 to TRBJ2-1; D is uncertain. CDR3 amino acids: CAWSYGFSYNEQFF. DNA of the CDR3: TGTGCCTGGAGTTACGGGTTCTCCTACAATGAGCAGTTCTTC.